The 20 T cell receptor beta chains presented below share a single source sample, sequenced in a study of CD8+CD57+ T cells in acquired aplastic anemia. Genomic DNA, serving as template, underwent TCR beta VDJ and CDR3 profiling. One entry per CDR3 protein results from TCRdb running MiXCR on the reads. The sample contains hundreds of thousands of distinct CDR3 sequences, 65% to 80% of which appear only once. The sample consisted of sorted CD4+, CD8+, or CD8+CD57+ T cells (not recorded which) from PBMCs. These receptors were collected from a human donor in good health, serving as a control.

A note on this clonotype: Its ends do not fully match the called genes, so a read error is possible. This chain uses TRBV2 with TRBJ2-2; D is uncertain. Germline CDR1 reads SNHLY; CDR2 reads FYNNEI. The CDR3 is made up of 12 amino acids. CDR3 in amino acids: CASSNQKGPLHF. CDR3 in DNA: TGTGCCAGCAGTAACCAAAAAGGGCCCCTGCATTTT.

The V gene is TRBV5-4, the J gene TRBJ2-7; D may correspond to TRBD1 or TRBD2 (5 bases each). Trimming cost V 0 bases and J 5 bases, with 15 bases left between them. Germline CDR1 SGHNT, CDR2 YYREEE (reference sequence). This CDR3 spans 15 amino acids. Here the CDR3 reads CASSLGTRDGHEQYF. CDR3 DNA: TGTGCCAGCAGCTTGGGCACTAGGGACGGCCACGAGCAGTACTTC.

Remarks on this clonotype: No conserved phenylalanine or tryptophan ends this CDR3, so it is likely a read error. No DNA is shown, since the ends of the CDR3 on it are uncertain; the CDR3 is the one TCRdb lists. This chain joins TRBV10-1 and TRBJ1-2. Germline CDR1 reads WNHNN; CDR2 reads SYGVQD (reference sequence). The CDR3 length is 13 residues, termini included. This CDR3 is CASTGTGRDSYPY.

This clonotype was counted once. Compared with germline, one end of the junction differs, possibly owing to a read error. The chain uses TRBV20-1 and TRBJ2-1; 7 bases match TRBD2. The CDR3 covers 11 residues. Germline V CDR1 and CDR2: DFQATT, SNEGSKA (reference sequence). CDR3 sequence: CSARRGDNSLF. CDR3 DNA sequence: TGCAGTGCTAGACGGGGGGATAATTCACTCTTC.

This clonotype was seen ten or more times. This chain connects TRBV5-1 to TRBJ1-2; a weak D match, TRBD1 (5 bases). From germline, CDR1 is SGHRS and CDR2 YFSETQ. This CDR3 comprises 15 residues. V was cut by 0 bases and J by 6 bases, with 15 bases left in between. The CDR3 sequence is CASSLDSVIGDGYTF. The CDR3 DNA reads TGCGCCAGCAGCTTGGACTCGGTCATAGGGGATGGCTACACCTTC.

A word on this clonotype: The CDR3 end shows no conserved phenylalanine or tryptophan, and so a read error is likely. The DNA is omitted, as the CDR3 cannot be located on it reliably, and the CDR3 follows TCRdb's listing. CDR3 amino acids: CASSLAANYGYFC. The gene calls are TRBV7-7 and TRBJ1-2. The CDR3 length is 13 residues, termini included. CDR1 is SSHAT and CDR2 is FNYEAQ in the germline V gene (reference sequence).

On this clonotype: At one end the junction does not follow the germline gene, possibly because of a read error. The chain couples TRBV7-6 to TRBJ2-5, with D possibly being TRBD2 (5 bases). CDR1 and CDR2 from the germline V gene are SGHVS and FNYEAQ. The CDR3 contains 14 residues. CDR3 sequence: CASSVTAGQETQNF. In DNA, the CDR3 is TGTGCCAGCAGCGTTACGGCGGGCCAAGAAACCCAGAACTTC.

The V gene is TRBV24-1, the J gene TRBJ2-7, with D maybe TRBD2 (6 bases). The CDR3 loop spans 16 amino acids. Trimming stripped 8 bases from V and 5 bases from J, with 24 bases between. The germline gives CDR1 KGHDR, CDR2 SFDVKD. The CDR3 nucleotides read TGTGCCACCATTAAGGGAAATGGTCGCGGGGAGGACGAGCAGTACTTC. It yields the protein CATIKGNGRGEDEQYF.

V and J are TRBV7-7 and TRBJ1-1; no clear D. CDR3 length equals 14 residues. The germline gives CDR1 SSHAT, CDR2 FNYEAQ (reference sequence). V was pared by 1 base and J by 4 bases, with 10 bases between. The CDR3, as DNA: TGTGCCAGCAGCTTAGACAGTCAAGGCACTGAAGCTTTCTTT. Amino acid sequence: CASSLDSQGTEAFF. Filled out from reference TRBV7-7 and TRBJ1-1, the complete variable domain reads GAGVSQSPRYKVTKRGQDVTLRCDPISSHATLYWYQQALGQGPEFLTYFNYEAQPDKSGLPSDRFSAERPEGSISTLTIQRTEQRDSAMYRCASSLDSQGTEAFFGQGTRLTVV.

This clonotype was counted a few times. This chain joins TRBV2 and TRBJ2-5; maybe TRBD1 (6 bases). V dropped 6 bases and J dropped 9 bases, with 23 bases sitting between them. This CDR3 is 15 amino acids long. Germline lookup yields CDR1 SNHLY and CDR2 FYNNEI. The CDR3 DNA sequence: TGTGCCAGCAGCTTGACGACAGGCCCTGGCCAGCCCCAGTACTTC. This sequence encodes CASSLTTGPGQPQYF.

V is TRBV7-3 and J is TRBJ2-3; TRBD2 matches at 8 bases. V dropped 5 bases and J dropped 3; count of bases not matched to a gene: 7. This CDR3 spans 15 amino acids. Germline V gene sequence: CDR1 SGHTA, CDR2 FQGTGA. CDR3 bases: TGTGCCAGCAGCACCACGGCGGGGGGAACAGATACGCAGTATTTT. Protein: CASSTTAGGTDTQYF.

This chain joins TRBV20-1 and TRBJ2-5; TRBD2 aligns across 8 bases. Germline V CDR1 and CDR2: DFQATT, SNEGSKA (reference sequence). The CDR3 spans 11 residues. The V segment lost 7 bases and the J segment 14 bases; nucleotides outside the gene matches: 12. As DNA, the CDR3 is TGCAGTGGACACGGGAGGGAGAACTATTACTTC. Amino acid sequence: CSGHGRENYYF.

The chain couples TRBV5-1 to TRBJ1-4, with a tentative D call TRBD1 (6 bases). Trimming shortened V by 2 bases and J by 0 bases, and 23 bases separated the two germline ends. The V gene's germline CDR1 is SGHRS and CDR2 YFSETQ. This CDR3 comprises 20 residues. The CDR3 region is CASSLGSRNTAGATNEKLFF. DNA of the CDR3: TGCGCCAGCAGCTTAGGTTCAAGGAACACTGCAGGGGCAACTAATGAAAAACTGTTTTTT.

A remark on this clonotype: Its ends do not fully match the called genes, so a read error is possible. This rearrangement joins TRBV25-1 to TRBJ2-1; D gene unclear. Germline V CDR1 and CDR2: MGHDK, SYGVNS. CDR3 length equals 17 residues. The CDR3 nucleotides read TGTGCCAGCAGTGAATATAAACACTCCGTATCGAACTATGGCCACTCCTTC. This encodes CASSEYKHSVSNYGHSF.

Note on this clonotype: An end of the junction does not agree with germline; a read error may underlie this. The genes are TRBV10-3 and TRBJ2-7; D is perhaps TRBD1 (7 bases). There are 15 residues in the CDR3. Germline values: CDR1 ENHRY, CDR2 SYGVKD. DNA for the CDR3: TGTGCCAGCAGTTTGGTAGCAGGGGGGTTCACCGAGCAGTACTTT. Protein sequence: CASSLVAGGFTEQYF.

The CDR3 here is CSASGTELLHTF. In nucleotides, the CDR3 is TGCAGTGCTAGTGGGACAGAACTACTCCACACCTTC. V gene TRBV20-1 combines with J gene TRBJ1-2; TRBD1 matches at 7 bases. With 3 bases clipped from V and 12 bases from J, the junction kept 10 bases outside the gene matches. The CDR3 spans 12 residues. CDR1 is DFQATT and CDR2 is SNEGSKA in the germline V gene (reference sequence).

In its sample, this clonotype was seen many times. This chain uses TRBV2 with TRBJ2-1; 8 nucleotides match TRBD2. CDR1 is SNHLY and CDR2 is FYNNEI in the germline V gene. The trim removed 4 bases at V and 7 bases at J, leaving 12 bases unmatched. This CDR3 has 16 residues. CDR3 sequence (DNA): TGTGCCAGCAGTGTTGAGCGGGGGTTTTCCGGGAATGAGCAGTTCTTC. This sequence encodes CASSVERGFSGNEQFF.

The chain recombines TRBV7-2 with TRBJ2-5; D is uncertain. V was cut by 8 bases and J by 2 bases, with 12 bases left in between. Germline CDR1 and CDR2: SGHTA and FQGNSA. This CDR3 region has 13 residues. CDR3 residues: CASARSSQETQYF. CDR3 coding DNA: TGTGCCAGCGCCAGATCATCTCAAGAGACCCAGTACTTC.

The chain links TRBV11-3 to TRBJ2-7; D unresolved. There are 14 residues in the CDR3. Trimming removed 5 bases at V and 1 base at J, with 12 bases between. Germline loops: CDR1 SGHNT, CDR2 YENEEA. CDR3 residues: CASSVAVKSYEQYF. The CDR3 region has the DNA TGTGCCAGCAGCGTAGCCGTCAAGTCCTACGAGCAGTACTTC.

The CDR3 spells CASSRRGAIYYEQYF. The CDR3 nucleotides are TGTGCCAGCAGCCGGCGGGGTGCCATCTACTACGAGCAGTACTTC. This chain uses TRBV2 with TRBJ2-7, with D possibly matching TRBD2 (6 bases). Between the trimmed V and J ends, which lost 6 bases and 3 bases, there was a span of 18 bases. The CDR3 consists of 15 residues. Germline-derived CDR1 and CDR2 are SNHLY and FYNNEI.